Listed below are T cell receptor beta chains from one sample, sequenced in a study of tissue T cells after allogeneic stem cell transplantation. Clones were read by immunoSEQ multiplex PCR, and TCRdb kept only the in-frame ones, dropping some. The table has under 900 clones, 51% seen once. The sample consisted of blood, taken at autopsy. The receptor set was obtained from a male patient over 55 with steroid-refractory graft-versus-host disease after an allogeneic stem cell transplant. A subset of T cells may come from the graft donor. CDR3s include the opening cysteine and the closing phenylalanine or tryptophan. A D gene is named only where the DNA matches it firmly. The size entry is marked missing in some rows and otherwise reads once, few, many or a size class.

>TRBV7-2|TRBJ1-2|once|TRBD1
CASSLGGTVGEGYTF
TGTGCCAGCAGCTTAGGCGGGACAGTAGGGGAGGGCTACACCTTC
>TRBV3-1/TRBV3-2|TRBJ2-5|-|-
CASSQDGGYQETQYF
TGTGCCAGCAGCCAAGATGGGGGGTACCAAGAGACCCAGTACTTC
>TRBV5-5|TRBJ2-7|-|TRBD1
CASSYTGVKQYF
TGTGCCAGCAGCTATACAGGGGTCAAGCAGTACTTC
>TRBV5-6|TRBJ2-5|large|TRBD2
CARRVGAGGGETQYF
TGTGCCCGCCGCGTGGGGGCCGGGGGGGGAGAGACCCAGTACTTC
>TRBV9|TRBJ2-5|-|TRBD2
CASSVAAGDQETQYF
TGTGCCAGCAGCGTAGCGGCGGGGGACCAAGAGACCCAGTACTTC
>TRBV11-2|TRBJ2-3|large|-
CASSPEADTQYF
TGTGCCAGCAGCCCGGAAGCGGATACGCAGTATTTT
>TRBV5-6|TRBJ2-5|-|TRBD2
CARSLGAGGGETQYF
TGCGCCCGCAGCTTGGGGGCCGGGGGGGGCGAGACCCAGTACTTC
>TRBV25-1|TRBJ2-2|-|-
CASSSDSTGELFF
TGTGCCAGCAGTTCGGATTCCACCGGGGAGCTGTTTTTT
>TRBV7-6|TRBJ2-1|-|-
CASSLRPPKENNEQFF
TGTGCCAGCAGCCTTCGACCACCGAAAGAAAACAATGAGCAGTTCTTC
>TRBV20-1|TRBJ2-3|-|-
CSATRGGTQYF
TGCAGTGCTACTAGAGGTGGTACGCAGTATTTT
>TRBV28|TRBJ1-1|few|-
CASILSTRGRLGEAFF
TGTGCCAGCATACTATCAACGCGGGGGCGGCTCGGTGAAGCTTTCTTT
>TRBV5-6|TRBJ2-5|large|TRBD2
CARSLVAGGGETQYF
TGTGCCCGCAGCTTGGTGGCCGGGGGGGGAGAGACCCAGTACTTC
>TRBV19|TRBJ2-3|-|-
CASKRGPAGTDTQYF
TGTGCCAGTAAACGGGGCCCGGCTGGCACAGATACGCAGTATTTT
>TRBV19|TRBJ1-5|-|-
CATRGGGWFHQPQHF
TGTGCCACCCGAGGGGGGGGGTGGTTTCATCAGCCCCAGCATTTT
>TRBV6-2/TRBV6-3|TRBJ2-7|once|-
CASSYSYSYEQYF
TGTGCCAGCAGTTACTCCTACAGTTACGAGCAGTACTTC
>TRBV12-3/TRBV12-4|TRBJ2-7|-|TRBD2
CASSRGGDEQYF
TGTGCCAGCAGCCGGGGGGGTGACGAGCAGTACTTC
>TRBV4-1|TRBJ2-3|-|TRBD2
CASSQDLRRGASTDTQYF
TGCGCCAGCAGCCAAGATCTGAGGCGGGGGGCGAGCACAGATACGCAGTATTTT
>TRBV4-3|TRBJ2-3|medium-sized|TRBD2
CASSQVGGADTQYF
TGCGCCAGCAGCCAAGTCGGGGGGGCAGATACGCAGTATTTT
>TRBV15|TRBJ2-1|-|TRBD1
CATSRDRGLREQFF
TGTGCCACCAGCAGGGACAGGGGGCTTCGGGAGCAGTTCTTC
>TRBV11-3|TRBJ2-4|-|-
CASSLDVASIQYF
TGTGCCAGCAGCTTAGACGTGGCAAGCATTCAGTACTTC
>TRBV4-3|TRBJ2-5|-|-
CASSQGWGRSETQYF
TGCGCCAGCAGCCAAGGCTGGGGCAGGTCGGAGACCCAGTACTTC
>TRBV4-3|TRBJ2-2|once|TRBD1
CASSHTGGDTGELFF
TGCGCCAGCAGCCATACAGGGGGAGACACCGGGGAGCTGTTTTTT
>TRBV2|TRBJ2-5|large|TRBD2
CASNQGGSGETQYF
TGTGCCAGCAACCAGGGAGGGTCTGGGGAGACCCAGTACTTC
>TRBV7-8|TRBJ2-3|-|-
CASSFGDTQYF
TGTGCCAGCAGCTTTGGCGATACGCAGTATTTT
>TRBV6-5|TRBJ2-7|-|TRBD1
CASSYGRGSYEQYF
TGTGCCAGCAGTTACGGCAGGGGGAGTTACGAGCAGTACTTC
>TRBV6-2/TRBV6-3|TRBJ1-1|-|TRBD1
CASSYSGQGAAEAFF
TGTGCCAGCAGTTACTCGGGACAGGGTGCGGCTGAAGCTTTCTTT
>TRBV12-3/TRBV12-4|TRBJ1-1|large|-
CASSHTGEAFF
TGTGCCAGCAGCCACACAGGGGAAGCTTTCTTT
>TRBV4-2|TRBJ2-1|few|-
CASSQSDNEQFF
TGTGCCAGCAGCCAGTCGGACAATGAGCAGTTCTTC
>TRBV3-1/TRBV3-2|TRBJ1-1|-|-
CASSQVRGNTEAFF
TGTGCCAGCAGCCAAGTTAGGGGGAACACTGAAGCTTTCTTT
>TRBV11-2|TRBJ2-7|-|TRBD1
CASSFGSGQVAEQYF
TGTGCCAGCAGCTTCGGCTCGGGACAGGTGGCAGAGCAGTACTTC
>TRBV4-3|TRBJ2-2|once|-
CASSPRDGELFF
TGCGCCAGCAGCCCTCGGGACGGGGAGCTGTTTTTT
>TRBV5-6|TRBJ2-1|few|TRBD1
CASSRWKRQGAVGNEQFF
TGTGCCAGCAGCCGTTGGAAACGACAGGGCGCAGTGGGGAATGAGCAGTTCTTC
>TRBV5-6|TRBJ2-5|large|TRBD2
CARRGGAGGGETQYF
TGTGCCCGCCGCGGGGGGGCCGGGGGGGGAGAGACCCAGTACTTC
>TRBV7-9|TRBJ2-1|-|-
CASSYQPGLGGNEQFF
TGTGCCAGCAGCTATCAACCGGGACTCGGCGGCAATGAGCAGTTCTTC
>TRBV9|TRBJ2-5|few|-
CASSVDGAAGETQYF
TGTGCCAGCAGCGTAGATGGGGCTGCAGGAGAGACCCAGTACTTC
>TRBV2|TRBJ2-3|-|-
CASKVPPDDTQYF
TGTGCCAGCAAGGTGCCGCCCGATGATACGCAGTATTTT
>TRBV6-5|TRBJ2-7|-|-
CASSYRRGQNEQYF
TGTGCCAGCAGTTACCGGAGGGGGCAGAACGAGCAGTACTTC
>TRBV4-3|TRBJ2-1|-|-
CASSQDSLSSYNEQFF
TGCGCCAGCAGCCAAGATTCCCTTAGCTCCTACAATGAGCAGTTCTTC
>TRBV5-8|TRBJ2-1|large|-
CASSLDMGENEQFF
TGTGCCAGCAGCTTGGATATGGGGGAAAATGAGCAGTTCTTC
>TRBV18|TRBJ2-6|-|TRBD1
CASSRAGQAGANVLTF
TGTGCCAGCTCACGGGCAGGACAGGCTGGGGCCAACGTCCTGACTTTC
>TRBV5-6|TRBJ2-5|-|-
CASSLVAGGGKTQYF
TGTGCCAGCAGCTTGGTTGCAGGGGGAGGGAAGACCCAGTACTTC
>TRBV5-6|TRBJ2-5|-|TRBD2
CACRLGAGGGETQYF
TGTGCCTGCAGGTTGGGGGCCGGGGGGGGAGAGACCCAGTACTTC
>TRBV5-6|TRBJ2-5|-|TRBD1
CASRRTGDQETQYF
TGTGCCAGCAGACGGACAGGGGACCAAGAGACCCAGTACTTC
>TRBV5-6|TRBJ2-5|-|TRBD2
CARRLVAGGGETQYF
TGTGCCCGCCGCTTGGTGGCCGGGGGGGGAGAGACCCAGTACTTC
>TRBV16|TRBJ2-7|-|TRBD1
CASSLGETGVFYEQYF
TGTGCCAGCAGCCTTGGTGAGACAGGGGTTTTCTACGAGCAGTACTTC
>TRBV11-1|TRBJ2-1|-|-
CASSPDRAGINEQFF
TGTGCCAGCAGCCCCGACAGGGCGGGGATCAATGAGCAGTTCTTC
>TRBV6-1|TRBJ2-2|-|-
CASSEAEVGRWADKKPNTGELFF
TGTGCCAGCAGTGAAGCAGAAGTAGGGCGATGGGCGGATAAAAAACCGAACACCGGGGAGCTGTTTTTT
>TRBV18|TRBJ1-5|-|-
CASSPPSGNQPQHF
TGTGCCAGCTCACCACCGTCAGGAAATCAGCCCCAGCATTTT
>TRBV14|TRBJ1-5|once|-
CASSQAGGSQPQHF
TGTGCCAGCAGCCAAGCTGGGGGCAGTCAGCCCCAGCATTTT
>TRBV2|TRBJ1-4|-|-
CASRLTVNRATNEKLFF
TGTGCCAGCCGGCTGACAGTTAATCGGGCAACTAATGAAAAACTGTTTTTT
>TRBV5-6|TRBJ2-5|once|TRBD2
CASCGGAGGGETQYF
TGCGCCAGCTGCGGGGGGGCCGGGGGGGGAGAGACCCAGTACTTC
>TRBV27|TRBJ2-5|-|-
CASSFASLETQYF
TGTGCCAGCAGTTTCGCTAGCTTAGAGACCCAGTACTTC
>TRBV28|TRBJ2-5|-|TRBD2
CASSTRTSGRVETQYF
TGTGCCAGCAGTACCCGGACTAGCGGGAGGGTTGAGACCCAGTACTTC
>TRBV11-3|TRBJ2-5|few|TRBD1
CASSLEDRVSFFETQYF
TGTGCCAGCAGCTTAGAGGACAGGGTTTCCTTTTTTGAGACCCAGTACTTC
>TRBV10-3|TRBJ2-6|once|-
CAISEQQSGANVLTF
TGTGCCATCAGTGAGCAACAATCTGGGGCCAACGTCCTGACTTTC
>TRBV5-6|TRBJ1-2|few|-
CASSLAVSGANYGYTF
TGTGCCAGCAGCTTGGCAGTCTCAGGGGCTAACTATGGCTACACCTTC
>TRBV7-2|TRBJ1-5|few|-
CASSQEQNQPQHF
TGTGCCAGCAGTCAAGAACAAAATCAGCCCCAGCATTTT
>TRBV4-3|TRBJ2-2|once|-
CASSQAGPNTGELFF
TGCGCCAGCAGCCAGGCTGGACCGAACACCGGGGAGCTGTTTTTT
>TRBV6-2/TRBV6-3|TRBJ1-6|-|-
CASSLRDSSYNSPLHF
TGTGCCAGCAGTCTCAGAGACAGCTCCTATAATTCACCCCTCCACTTT